The 5 T cell receptor beta chains listed next were all sequenced from one sample in a study of T cell repertoires in aging, cancer and after chemotherapy. The template was genomic DNA from peripheral blood, not RNA. Rearranged V-D-J TRB sequences were amplified with a mixed TRB-A/B primer pool. Using its own MiXCR run on the multiplex PCR reads, TCRdb lists one record per CDR3 protein. The sample lists about a thousand distinct CDR3 sequences, approximately 29% seen once, with roughly a quarter in the top ten. Sequencing was performed on blood. Receptor source: a human donor with a solid tumor.

In the case of this clonotype: One end of the junction does not line up with germline, which may come from a read error. The gene calls are TRBV7-6 and TRBJ2-1, with TRBD2 as a possible D gene (6 bases). Germline-derived CDR1 and CDR2 are SGHVS and FNYEAQ. The CDR3 length is 17 residues. The CDR3: CASSLGDPFGSYNEQFF. CDR3 nucleotides: TGTGCTAGCAGCTTGGGGGACCCTTTCGGGAGCTACAATGAGCAGTTCTTC.

This clonotype is categorized as medium-sized. The gene calls are TRBV5-8 and TRBJ1-2; maybe TRBD1 (6 bases). V lost 1 base and J lost 2, with 9 bases in between. Germline V gene data show CDR1 as SGHTS and CDR2 as YDEGEE. The CDR3 contains 14 residues. The CDR3 spells CASSLRGQNYGYTF. The CDR3 DNA reads TGTGCCAGCAGCTTGCGAGGACAGAACTATGGCTACACCTTC.

By sample share, this clonotype is medium-sized. The genes are TRBV13 and TRBJ2-1; TRBD2 is a possible D gene (6 bases). The ends were cut back, 4 bases at V and 6 bases at J, with 7 bases in the middle. The CDR3 contains 12 residues. Looked up from germline, CDR1 is PRHDT and CDR2 is FYEKMQ (reference sequence). The CDR3 here is CASSSGSNEQFF. CDR3 bases: TGTGCCAGCAGCTCCGGGAGCAATGAGCAGTTCTTC.

By proportion, this clonotype is large (0.1 to 1%). The CDR3 loop is CASSGQGNEQFF. Here the CDR3 DNA reads TGTGCCAGCAGCGGACAGGGAAATGAGCAGTTCTTC. V and J are TRBV7-2 and TRBJ2-1; the match to TRBD1 covers 8 bases. The CDR3 sequence is 12 residues long. Per the germline V gene, CDR1 is SGHTA and CDR2 is FQGNSA. V gave up 5 bases and J gave up 7 bases; unmatched junction bases: 1.

By share of the sample, this clonotype is large. The chain links TRBV10-3 to TRBJ2-4; D might be TRBD1 (5 bases). CDR1 and CDR2 (germline): ENHRY, SYGVKD. The CDR3 is made up of 15 amino acids. The V and J ends lost 2 bases and 9 bases respectively, with 17 bases between them. In DNA, the CDR3 is TGTGCCATCAGTGAGCCCGGACAAAATGGTATCATTCAGTACTTC. This translates into CAISEPGQNGIIQYF.